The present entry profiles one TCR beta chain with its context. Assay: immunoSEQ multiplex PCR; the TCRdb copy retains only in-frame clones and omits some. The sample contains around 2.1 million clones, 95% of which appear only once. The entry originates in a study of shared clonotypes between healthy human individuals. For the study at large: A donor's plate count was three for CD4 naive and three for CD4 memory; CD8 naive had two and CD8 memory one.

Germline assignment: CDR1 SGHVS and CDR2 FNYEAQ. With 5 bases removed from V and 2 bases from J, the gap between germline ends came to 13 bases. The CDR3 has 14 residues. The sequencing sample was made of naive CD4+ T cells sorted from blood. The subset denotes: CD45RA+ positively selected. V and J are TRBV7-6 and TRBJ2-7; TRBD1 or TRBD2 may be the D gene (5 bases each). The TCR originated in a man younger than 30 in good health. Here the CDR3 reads CASSPLGTTYEQYF. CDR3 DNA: TGTGCCAGCAGCCCCCTTGGGACCACCTACGAGCAGTACTTC.